These T cell receptor beta chains were read from a single sample in a study of shared clonotypes between healthy human individuals. The data were produced by immunoSEQ multiplex PCR, yet TCRdb's version contains in-frame clones alone and is incomplete. The data contain 600,000 to 800,000 clones, roughly 72% of them singletons. Sequenced sample: memory CD4+ T cells sorted from blood. The receptor set was obtained from a woman aged 25 to 39 in good health. Each CDR3 is given with its conserved first and last residue. A D gene is named only where the DNA matches it firmly. Clone size appears in some rows only: once, few, many, or a class for an expanded clone.

d_gene: -
abundance: few
j_gene: TRBJ1-5
len: 15
v_gene: TRBV6-1
CDR3aa: CASSYQVESNQPQHF
CDR3nt: TGTGCCAGCAGCTATCAGGTTGAAAGCAATCAGCCCCAGCATTTT

d_gene: TRBD1
abundance: -
j_gene: TRBJ1-1
len: 15
v_gene: TRBV25-1
CDR3aa: CASSGGTGENTEAFF
CDR3nt: TGTGCCAGCAGTGGGGGGACAGGGGAAAACACTGAAGCTTTCTTT

d_gene: -
abundance: once
j_gene: TRBJ2-5
len: 15
v_gene: TRBV5-1
CDR3aa: CASSLSRVLGETQYF
CDR3nt: TGCGCCAGCAGCTTATCGAGGGTGCTCGGGGAGACCCAGTACTTC

d_gene: -
abundance: many
j_gene: TRBJ1-4
len: 14
v_gene: TRBV5-1
CDR3aa: CASSLSGPSEKLFF
CDR3nt: TGCGCCAGCAGCTTATCGGGGCCTAGTGAAAAACTGTTTTTT

d_gene: -
abundance: -
j_gene: TRBJ2-6
len: 17
v_gene: TRBV21-1
CDR3aa: CASSKEEEGSGANVLTF
CDR3nt: TGTGCCAGCAGCAAAGAAGAGGAGGGAAGTGGGGCCAACGTCCTGACTTTC

d_gene: -
abundance: -
j_gene: TRBJ2-1
len: 13
v_gene: TRBV11-2
CDR3aa: CASRGTQGSEQFF
CDR3nt: TGTGCCAGCCGGGGGACACAAGGATCTGAGCAGTTCTTC

d_gene: TRBD2
abundance: -
j_gene: TRBJ2-7
len: 14
v_gene: TRBV6-6
CDR3aa: CASRERELGHEQYF
CDR3nt: TGTGCCAGCAGAGAGCGGGAGTTGGGCCACGAGCAGTACTTC

d_gene: TRBD2
abundance: -
j_gene: TRBJ2-1
len: 17
v_gene: TRBV28
CDR3aa: CASSSWTSGIPTSEQFF
CDR3nt: TGTGCCAGCAGTTCCTGGACTAGCGGGATCCCCACCAGTGAGCAGTTCTTC

d_gene: -
abundance: -
j_gene: TRBJ2-3
len: 16
v_gene: TRBV27
CDR3aa: CASSLSGRAATDTQYF
CDR3nt: TGTGCCAGCAGTTTATCGGGGCGAGCAGCCACAGATACGCAGTATTTT

d_gene: -
abundance: once
j_gene: TRBJ2-5
len: 16
v_gene: TRBV18
CDR3aa: CASSPPRAGSAETQYF
CDR3nt: TGTGCCAGCTCACCACCGAGGGCGGGGTCGGCGGAGACCCAGTACTTC

d_gene: -
abundance: few
j_gene: TRBJ2-5
len: 14
v_gene: TRBV28
CDR3aa: CASSGQGRTETQYF
CDR3nt: TGTGCCAGCAGCGGCCAAGGACGTACGGAGACCCAGTACTTC

d_gene: TRBD2
abundance: -
j_gene: TRBJ2-1
len: 15
v_gene: TRBV9
CDR3aa: CASSPRLAGEGEQFF
CDR3nt: TGTGCCAGCAGCCCCCGGCTAGCGGGAGAAGGTGAGCAGTTCTTC

d_gene: TRBD2
abundance: -
j_gene: TRBJ2-1
len: 17
v_gene: TRBV5-4
CDR3aa: CASSLEILAGVGNEQFF
CDR3nt: TGTGCCAGCAGCTTGGAGATACTAGCGGGAGTGGGGAATGAGCAGTTCTTC

d_gene: -
abundance: -
j_gene: TRBJ2-3
len: 14
v_gene: TRBV6-6
CDR3aa: CASQPRGGTDTQYF
CDR3nt: TGTGCCAGCCAACCCAGGGGTGGCACAGATACGCAGTATTTT

d_gene: -
abundance: -
j_gene: TRBJ1-1
len: 15
v_gene: TRBV6-5
CDR3aa: CASSYDGRSGTEAFF
CDR3nt: TGTGCCAGCAGTTACGATGGCCGGTCGGGCACTGAAGCTTTCTTT

d_gene: TRBD1
abundance: -
j_gene: TRBJ2-2
len: 16
v_gene: TRBV5-1
CDR3aa: CASSLAPGGVTGELFF
CDR3nt: TGCGCCAGCAGCTTGGCTCCAGGGGGCGTCACCGGGGAGCTGTTTTTT

d_gene: TRBD2
abundance: -
j_gene: TRBJ2-7
len: 15
v_gene: TRBV7-2
CDR3aa: CASSLGLAGSYEQYF
CDR3nt: TGTGCCAGCAGCTTAGGACTAGCGGGTTCCTACGAGCAGTACTTC

d_gene: TRBD2
abundance: -
j_gene: TRBJ2-3
len: 15
v_gene: TRBV5-4
CDR3aa: CASSSPSGRADTQYF
CDR3nt: TGTGCCAGCAGCTCACCTAGCGGGAGAGCAGATACGCAGTATTTT

d_gene: -
abundance: -
j_gene: TRBJ2-5
len: 13
v_gene: TRBV4-2
CDR3aa: CASSQVAQGTQYF
CDR3nt: TGTGCCAGCAGCCAAGTTGCCCAAGGGACCCAGTACTTC

d_gene: -
abundance: -
j_gene: TRBJ1-3
len: 17
v_gene: TRBV4-1
CDR3aa: CASSHATRQASGNTIYF
CDR3nt: TGCGCCAGCAGCCACGCCACCCGACAGGCATCTGGAAACACCATATATTTT

d_gene: -
abundance: many
j_gene: TRBJ2-7
len: 14
v_gene: TRBV5-1
CDR3aa: CASSLGAGVYEQYF
CDR3nt: TGCGCCAGCAGCCTTGGAGCAGGGGTCTACGAGCAGTACTTC

d_gene: TRBD2
abundance: -
j_gene: TRBJ2-3
len: 14
v_gene: TRBV6-4
CDR3aa: CASSDISGRDTQYF
CDR3nt: TGTGCCAGCAGTGATATAAGCGGGAGAGATACGCAGTATTTT

d_gene: -
abundance: -
j_gene: TRBJ2-1
len: 14
v_gene: TRBV29-1
CDR3aa: CSARGGSSYNEQFF
CDR3nt: TGCAGCGCCCGAGGAGGGAGCTCCTACAATGAGCAGTTCTTC

d_gene: -
abundance: -
j_gene: TRBJ1-2
len: 13
v_gene: TRBV28
CDR3aa: CASSLRGTYGYTF
CDR3nt: TGTGCCAGCAGTCTCAGGGGTACCTATGGCTACACCTTC

d_gene: -
abundance: -
j_gene: TRBJ1-5
len: 13
v_gene: TRBV6-6
CDR3aa: CASSPQGDQPQHF
CDR3nt: TGTGCCAGCAGTCCGCAGGGTGACCAGCCCCAGCATTTT

d_gene: -
abundance: -
j_gene: TRBJ2-7
len: 11
v_gene: TRBV29-1
CDR3aa: CSVVSGYEQYF
CDR3nt: TGCAGCGTGGTCAGCGGATACGAGCAGTACTTC

d_gene: -
abundance: -
j_gene: TRBJ2-3
len: 12
v_gene: TRBV11-2
CDR3aa: CASSYYTDTQYF
CDR3nt: TGTGCCAGCAGCTATTACACAGATACGCAGTATTTT

d_gene: -
abundance: -
j_gene: TRBJ2-2
len: 15
v_gene: TRBV5-1
CDR3aa: CASSLVGSYTGELFF
CDR3nt: TGCGCCAGCAGCTTGGTGGGTTCGTACACCGGGGAGCTGTTTTTT

d_gene: TRBD1
abundance: -
j_gene: TRBJ1-2
len: 12
v_gene: TRBV30
CDR3aa: CAWSPGGAGYTF
CDR3nt: TGTGCCTGGAGTCCAGGGGGCGCGGGCTACACCTTC

d_gene: -
abundance: -
j_gene: TRBJ2-7
len: 11
v_gene: TRBV28
CDR3aa: CASSLREEQYF
CDR3nt: TGTGCCAGCAGTTTAAGGGAGGAGCAGTACTTC

d_gene: -
abundance: -
j_gene: TRBJ2-1
len: 14
v_gene: TRBV9
CDR3aa: CASSVENSVGEQFF
CDR3nt: TGTGCCAGCAGCGTAGAGAATAGTGTGGGTGAGCAGTTCTTC

d_gene: TRBD2
abundance: once
j_gene: TRBJ2-2
len: 16
v_gene: TRBV4-1
CDR3aa: CASSQMLAGNNGELFF
CDR3nt: TGCGCCAGCAGCCAAATGCTAGCGGGAAACAACGGGGAGCTGTTTTTT

d_gene: -
abundance: -
j_gene: TRBJ1-4
len: 17
v_gene: TRBV4-2
CDR3aa: CASSQAGAAATNEKLFF
CDR3nt: TGTGCCAGCAGCCAGGCCGGGGCAGCAGCAACTAATGAAAAACTGTTTTTT

d_gene: -
abundance: -
j_gene: TRBJ1-1
len: 14
v_gene: TRBV6-5
CDR3aa: CASSPQGSNTEAFF
CDR3nt: TGTGCCAGCAGTCCTCAGGGGTCGAACACTGAAGCTTTCTTT

d_gene: -
abundance: -
j_gene: TRBJ2-7
len: 12
v_gene: TRBV2
CDR3aa: CASSVDAYEQYF
CDR3nt: TGTGCCAGCAGTGTGGATGCTTACGAGCAGTACTTC

d_gene: -
abundance: -
j_gene: TRBJ2-3
len: 15
v_gene: TRBV5-1
CDR3aa: CASSLGGGGTDTQYF
CDR3nt: TGCGCCAGCAGCTTGGGCGGAGGTGGTACAGATACGCAGTATTTT

d_gene: TRBD1
abundance: -
j_gene: TRBJ2-2
len: 17
v_gene: TRBV14
CDR3aa: CASSHTERTGRTGELFF
CDR3nt: TGTGCCAGCAGCCATACTGAAAGGACAGGGAGGACCGGGGAGCTGTTTTTT

d_gene: TRBD2
abundance: -
j_gene: TRBJ2-2
len: 16
v_gene: TRBV19
CDR3aa: CASNEGTSGSPGELFF
CDR3nt: TGTGCCAGTAACGAGGGGACTAGCGGGAGTCCCGGGGAGCTGTTTTTT

d_gene: TRBD2
abundance: once
j_gene: TRBJ2-1
len: 18
v_gene: TRBV11-2
CDR3aa: CASSLTSGRALSYNEQFF
CDR3nt: TGTGCCAGCAGCTTAACTAGCGGGAGGGCCCTCTCCTACAATGAGCAGTTCTTC

d_gene: TRBD1
abundance: -
j_gene: TRBJ1-1
len: 13
v_gene: TRBV11-2
CDR3aa: CASRADRGTEAFF
CDR3nt: TGTGCCAGCAGAGCCGACAGGGGCACTGAAGCTTTCTTT

d_gene: -
abundance: -
j_gene: TRBJ1-1
len: 14
v_gene: TRBV18
CDR3aa: CASSPRRGDTEAFF
CDR3nt: TGTGCCAGCTCACCCCGTAGGGGTGACACTGAAGCTTTCTTT

d_gene: -
abundance: -
j_gene: TRBJ2-7
len: 16
v_gene: TRBV5-5
CDR3aa: CASSLVGGSGSFEQYF
CDR3nt: TGTGCCAGCAGCTTGGTCGGTGGTTCGGGTTCCTTCGAGCAGTACTTC

d_gene: -
abundance: -
j_gene: TRBJ2-4
len: 13
v_gene: TRBV7-9
CDR3aa: CASSLNGGTVTFF
CDR3nt: TGTGCCAGCAGCTTAAACGGCGGGACAGTTACTTTCTTC

d_gene: -
abundance: -
j_gene: TRBJ1-2
len: 11
v_gene: TRBV29-1
CDR3aa: CSVQLYYGYTF
CDR3nt: TGCAGCGTTCAGTTATACTATGGCTACACCTTC

d_gene: -
abundance: -
j_gene: TRBJ2-2
len: 17
v_gene: TRBV11-2
CDR3aa: CASSYHAGRMGTGELFF
CDR3nt: TGTGCCAGCAGCTACCACGCAGGGAGAATGGGCACCGGGGAGCTGTTTTTT

d_gene: -
abundance: -
j_gene: TRBJ1-4
len: 17
v_gene: TRBV9
CDR3aa: CASSVGALSTTNEKLFF
CDR3nt: TGTGCCAGCAGCGTAGGAGCCCTCAGCACCACTAATGAAAAACTGTTTTTT